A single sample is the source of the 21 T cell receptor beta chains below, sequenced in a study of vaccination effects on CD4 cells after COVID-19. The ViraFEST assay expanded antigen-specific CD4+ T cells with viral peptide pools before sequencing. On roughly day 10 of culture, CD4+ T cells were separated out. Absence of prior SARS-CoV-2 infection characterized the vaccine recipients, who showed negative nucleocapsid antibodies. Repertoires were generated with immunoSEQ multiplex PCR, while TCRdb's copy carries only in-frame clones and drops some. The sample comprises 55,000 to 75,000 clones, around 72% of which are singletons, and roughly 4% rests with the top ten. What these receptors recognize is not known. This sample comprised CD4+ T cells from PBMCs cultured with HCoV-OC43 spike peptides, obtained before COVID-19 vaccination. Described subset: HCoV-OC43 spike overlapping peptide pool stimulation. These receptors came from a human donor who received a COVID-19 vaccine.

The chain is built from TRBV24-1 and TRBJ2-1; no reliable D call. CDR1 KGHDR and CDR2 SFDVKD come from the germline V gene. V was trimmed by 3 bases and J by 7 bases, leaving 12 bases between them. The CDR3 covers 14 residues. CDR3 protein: CATSDITPGNEQFF. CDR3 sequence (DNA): TGTGCCACCAGTGATATCACCCCTGGGAATGAGCAGTTCTTC.

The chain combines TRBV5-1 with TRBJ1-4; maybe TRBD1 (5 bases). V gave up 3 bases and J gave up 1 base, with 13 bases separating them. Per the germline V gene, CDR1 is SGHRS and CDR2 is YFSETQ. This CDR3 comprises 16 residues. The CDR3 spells CASSSISGGTNEKLFF. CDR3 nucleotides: TGCGCCAGCAGCTCCATATCGGGGGGAACTAATGAAAAACTGTTTTTT.

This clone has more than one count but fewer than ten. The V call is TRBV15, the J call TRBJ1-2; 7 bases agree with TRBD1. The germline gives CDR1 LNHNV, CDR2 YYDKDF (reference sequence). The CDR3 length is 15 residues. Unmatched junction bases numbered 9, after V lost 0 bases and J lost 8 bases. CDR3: CATSRDLDRVRGYTF. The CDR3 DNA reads TGTGCCACCAGCAGAGATCTCGACAGGGTCCGAGGCTACACCTTC.

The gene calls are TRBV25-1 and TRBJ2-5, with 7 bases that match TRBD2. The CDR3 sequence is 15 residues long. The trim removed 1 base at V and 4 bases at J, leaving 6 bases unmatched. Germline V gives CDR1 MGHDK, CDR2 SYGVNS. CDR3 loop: CASSEFGGRGETQYF. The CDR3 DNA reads TGTGCCAGCAGTGAATTCGGAGGGAGGGGAGAGACCCAGTACTTC.

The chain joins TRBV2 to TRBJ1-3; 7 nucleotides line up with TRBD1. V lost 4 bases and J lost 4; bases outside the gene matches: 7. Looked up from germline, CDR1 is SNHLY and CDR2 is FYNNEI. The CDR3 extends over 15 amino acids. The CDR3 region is CASSVRRQGGNTIYF. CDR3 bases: TGTGCCAGCAGTGTTAGGCGACAGGGAGGAAACACCATATATTTT.

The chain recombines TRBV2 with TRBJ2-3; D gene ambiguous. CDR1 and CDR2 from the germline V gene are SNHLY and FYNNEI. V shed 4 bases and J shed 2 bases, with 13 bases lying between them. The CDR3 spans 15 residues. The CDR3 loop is CASSVSTPVTDTQYF. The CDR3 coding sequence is TGTGCCAGCAGTGTTAGCACTCCTGTCACAGATACGCAGTATTTT.

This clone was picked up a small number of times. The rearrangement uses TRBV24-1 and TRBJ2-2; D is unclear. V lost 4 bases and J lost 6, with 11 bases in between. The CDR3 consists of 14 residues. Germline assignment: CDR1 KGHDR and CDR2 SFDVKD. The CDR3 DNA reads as TGTGCCACCAGTGACACGTTCCCCTCCGGGGAGCTGTTTTTT. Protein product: CATSDTFPSGELFF.

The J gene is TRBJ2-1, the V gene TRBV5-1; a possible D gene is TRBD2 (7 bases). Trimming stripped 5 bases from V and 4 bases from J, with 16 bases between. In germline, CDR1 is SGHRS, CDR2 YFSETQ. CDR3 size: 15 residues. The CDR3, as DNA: TGCGCCAGCAGTGGGGGGGGCAGCGGGTACAATGAGCAGTTCTTC. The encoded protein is CASSGGGSGYNEQFF. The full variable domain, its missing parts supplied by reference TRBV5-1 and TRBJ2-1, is KAGVTQTPRYLIKTRGQQVTLSCSPISGHRSVSWYQQTPGQGLQFLFEYFSETQRNKGNFPGRFSGRQFSNSRSEMNVSTLELGDSALYLCASSGGGSGYNEQFFGPGTRLTVL.

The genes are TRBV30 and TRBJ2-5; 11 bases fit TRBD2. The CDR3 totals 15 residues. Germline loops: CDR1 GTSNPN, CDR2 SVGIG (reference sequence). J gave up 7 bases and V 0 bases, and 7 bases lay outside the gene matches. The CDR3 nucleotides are TGTGCCTGGAGTGTAACTAGCGGGGGTCAGGGGACCCAGTACTTC. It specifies CAWSVTSGGQGTQYF.

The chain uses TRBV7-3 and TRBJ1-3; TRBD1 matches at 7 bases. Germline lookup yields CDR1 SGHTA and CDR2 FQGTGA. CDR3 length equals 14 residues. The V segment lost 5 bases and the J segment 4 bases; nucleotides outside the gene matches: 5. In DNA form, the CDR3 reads TGTGCCAGCAGCAGCCAGGGGGTCGGAAACACCATATATTTT. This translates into CASSSQGVGNTIYF.

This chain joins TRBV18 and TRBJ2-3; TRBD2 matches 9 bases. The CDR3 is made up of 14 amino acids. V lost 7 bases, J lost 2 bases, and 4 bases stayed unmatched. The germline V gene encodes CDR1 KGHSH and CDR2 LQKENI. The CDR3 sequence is CASFLAGTTDTQYF. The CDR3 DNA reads TGTGCCAGCTTCCTAGCGGGGACCACAGATACGCAGTATTTT.

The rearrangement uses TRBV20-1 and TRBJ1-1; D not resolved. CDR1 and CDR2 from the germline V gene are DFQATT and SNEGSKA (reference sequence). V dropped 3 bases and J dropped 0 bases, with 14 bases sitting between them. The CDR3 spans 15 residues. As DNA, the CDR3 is TGCAGTGCTAGTTCGGCAGCGGTAATGAACACTGAAGCTTTCTTT. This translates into CSASSAAVMNTEAFF.

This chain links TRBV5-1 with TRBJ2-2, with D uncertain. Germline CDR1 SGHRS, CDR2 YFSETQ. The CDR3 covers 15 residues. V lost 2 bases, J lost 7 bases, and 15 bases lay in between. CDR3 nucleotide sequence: TGCGCCAGCAGCTTAGTTTCCGGAAATGACGGGGAGCTGTTTTTT. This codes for CASSLVSGNDGELFF.

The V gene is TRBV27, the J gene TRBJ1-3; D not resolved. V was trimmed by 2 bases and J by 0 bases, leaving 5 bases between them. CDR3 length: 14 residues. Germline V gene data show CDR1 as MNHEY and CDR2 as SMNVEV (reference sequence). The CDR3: CASSLDDSGNTIYF. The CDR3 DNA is TGTGCCAGCAGTTTAGATGACTCTGGAAACACCATATATTTT.

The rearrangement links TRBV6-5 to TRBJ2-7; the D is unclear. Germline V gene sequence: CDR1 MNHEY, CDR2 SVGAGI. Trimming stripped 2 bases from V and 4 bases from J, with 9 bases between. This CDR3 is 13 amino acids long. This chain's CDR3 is CASSYPPGYEQYV. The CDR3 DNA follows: TGTGCCAGCAGTTACCCACCTGGGTACGAGCAGTACGTC.

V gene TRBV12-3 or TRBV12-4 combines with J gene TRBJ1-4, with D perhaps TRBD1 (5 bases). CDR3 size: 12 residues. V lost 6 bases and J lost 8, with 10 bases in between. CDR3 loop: CASRGDSEKLFF. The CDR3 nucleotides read TGTGCCAGCAGGGGGGACTCGGAAAAACTGTTTTTT.

Written as DNA, the CDR3 is TGTGCCAGCAGAGGGGGGGTTTATCAGCCCCAGCATTTT. This sequence encodes CASRGGVYQPQHF. The chain is built from TRBV6-5 and TRBJ1-5; D might be TRBD1 (6 bases). Germline CDR1 reads MNHEY; CDR2 reads SVGAGI. CDR3 size: 13 residues. Trimming stripped 6 bases from V and 5 bases from J, with 11 bases between.

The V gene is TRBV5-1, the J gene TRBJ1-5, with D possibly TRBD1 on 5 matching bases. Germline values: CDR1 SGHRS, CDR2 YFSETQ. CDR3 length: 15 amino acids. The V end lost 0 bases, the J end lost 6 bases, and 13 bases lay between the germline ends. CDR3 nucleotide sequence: TGCGCCAGCAGCTTGGGAGGGCCAGGGAGTCAGCCCCAGCATTTT. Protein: CASSLGGPGSQPQHF.

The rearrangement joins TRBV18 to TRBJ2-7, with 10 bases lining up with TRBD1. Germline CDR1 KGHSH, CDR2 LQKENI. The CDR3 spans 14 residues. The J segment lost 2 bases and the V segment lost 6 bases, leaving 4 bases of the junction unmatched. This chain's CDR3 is CASSPGQGPYEQYV. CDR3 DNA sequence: TGTGCCAGCTCCCCGGGACAGGGGCCCTACGAGCAGTACGTC.

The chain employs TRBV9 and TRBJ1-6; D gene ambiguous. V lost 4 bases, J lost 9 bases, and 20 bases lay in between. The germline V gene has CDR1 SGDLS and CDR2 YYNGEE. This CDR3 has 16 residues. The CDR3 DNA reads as TGTGCCAGCAGCCCTCCCTCGGACGGTGGTAGTTCACCCCTCCACTTT. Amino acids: CASSPPSDGGSSPLHF.

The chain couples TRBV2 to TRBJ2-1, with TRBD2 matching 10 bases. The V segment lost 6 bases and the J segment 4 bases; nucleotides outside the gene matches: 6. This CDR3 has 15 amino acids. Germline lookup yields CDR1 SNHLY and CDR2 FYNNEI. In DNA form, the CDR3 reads TGTGCCAGCAGACCAGCGGGGGGGGGTTACAATGAGCAGTTCTTC. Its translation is CASRPAGGGYNEQFF.